These 13 T cell receptor beta chains came from one sample sequenced in a study of T cells after yellow fever vaccination. TCRdb passed the 5' RACE reads through MiXCR, listing each CDR3 protein once. The sample lists over 45,000 distinct CDR3 sequences; about 5.6% were seen once. The sample was PBMCs, either bulk or a sorted T-cell subset (CD4+, CD8+, memory, or dextramer-sorted; not recorded which), taken on the day of the yellow fever booster vaccination. The receptors shown here come from a man aged 18 to 29 who received the YFV17D yellow fever vaccine.

Concerning this clonotype itself: This may arise from a read error, as a much more abundant clone is one base away. The chain recombines TRBV7-9 with TRBJ1-2; possible D gene TRBD1, 6 bases. Germline assignment: CDR1 SEHNR and CDR2 FQNEAQ (reference sequence). CDR3 length equals 14 residues. CDR3 loop: CARSFGGPLPGYTF. The CDR3 region has the DNA TGTGCCAGGAGCTTCGGGGGGCCGCTCCCTGGCTACACCTTC.

This clonotype was seen many times. The chain recombines TRBV5-1 with TRBJ2-3; D unclear. V gave up 4 bases and J gave up 4 bases, with 13 bases separating them. Germline CDR1 SGHRS, CDR2 YFSETQ. The CDR3 runs 14 residues. CDR3 bases: TGCGCCAGCAGCATCCGACACATCCCAGATACGCAGTATTTT. It codes for CASSIRHIPDTQYF.

Ten or more counts support this clonotype. J is TRBJ2-2 and V is TRBV5-1, with TRBD1 as a possible D gene (5 bases). The CDR3 spans 16 residues. Germline V CDR1 and CDR2: SGHRS, YFSETQ. Trimming shortened V by 1 base and J by 4 bases, and 14 bases separated the two germline ends. This chain's CDR3 is CASSLWQGGTTGELFF. The CDR3 nucleotides read TGCGCCAGCAGCTTGTGGCAGGGTGGTACCACCGGGGAGCTGTTTTTT.

There are many counts of this clonotype. The J gene is TRBJ2-5, the V gene TRBV7-9; 8 bases map to TRBD1. The J segment lost 5 bases and the V segment lost 6 bases, leaving 8 bases of the junction unmatched. This CDR3 is 14 amino acids long. Germline CDR1 and CDR2: SEHNR and FQNEAQ (reference sequence). In nucleotides, the CDR3 is TGTGCCAGCAGTTTTACAGGGGGTGGGGAGACCCAGTACTTC. Protein: CASSFTGGGETQYF.

This clonotype was counted ten times or more. The CDR3: CASSQVRTDYEQYF. The CDR3 DNA reads as TGCGCCAGCAGCCAAGTACGGACAGACTACGAGCAGTACTTC. The rearrangement joins TRBV4-1 to TRBJ2-7; possible D gene TRBD1, 6 bases. CDR1 and CDR2 (germline): MGHRA, YSYEKL. The CDR3 runs to 14 residues. V was shortened by 1 base and J by 3 bases, with 10 bases between the two germline ends.

Ten or more counts support this clonotype. This CDR3 is CASSSEWWGRPSYEQYF. The CDR3 region has the DNA TGTGCCAGCAGCTCCGAGTGGTGGGGCAGGCCTTCCTACGAGCAGTACTTC. V and J are TRBV7-9 and TRBJ2-7; D is possibly TRBD1 (5 bases). This CDR3 is 17 amino acids long. Germline assignment: CDR1 SEHNR and CDR2 FQNEAQ (reference sequence). V gave up 4 bases and J gave up 1 base, with 20 bases separating them.

This clonotype was seen ten or more times. The chain couples TRBV10-2 to TRBJ2-1, with TRBD1 matching over 9 bases. The CDR3 consists of 15 residues. Germline values: CDR1 WSHSY, CDR2 SAAADI. V shed 4 bases, J shed 6 bases, and the junction held 7 bases outside the gene matches. CDR3 amino acids: CASSGIGTGINEQFF. The CDR3 DNA sequence: TGCGCCAGCAGTGGGATCGGGACAGGGATCAATGAGCAGTTCTTC.

This clonotype came up a few times. The chain employs TRBV2 and TRBJ2-2, with D tentatively TRBD2 (5 bases). This CDR3 has 14 amino acids. The V gene's germline CDR1 is SNHLY and CDR2 FYNNEI. V dropped 7 bases and J dropped 7 bases, with 16 bases sitting between them. The CDR3 spells CASNTGRRIGELFF. CDR3 DNA: TGTGCCAGCAATACTGGACGGAGGATCGGGGAGCTGTTTTTT. Variable domain in full (rest from reference TRBV2 and TRBJ2-2): EPEVTQTPSHQVTQMGQEVILRCVPISNHLYFYWYRQILGQKVEFLVSFYNNEISEKSEIFDDQFSVERPDGSNFTLKIRSTKLEDSAMYFCASNTGRRIGELFFGEGSRLTVL.

This clonotype was seen repeatedly, ten times or more. The V and J genes are TRBV29-1 and TRBJ2-3; the D gene is possibly TRBD1 (6 bases). This CDR3 has 14 residues. CDR1 is SQVTM and CDR2 is ANQGSEA in the germline V gene. Trimming pared 4 bases from V and 2 bases from J, leaving 13 bases between. The CDR3 DNA is TGCAGCGTTGGGACCGGACAGCTCACAGATACGCAGTATTTT. The encoded protein is CSVGTGQLTDTQYF.

This clonotype was seen at least ten times. This chain links TRBV7-2 with TRBJ2-3; a possible D gene is TRBD2 (5 bases). V lost 3 bases and J lost 1, with 5 bases in between. This CDR3 region has 13 residues. Looked up from germline, CDR1 is SGHTA and CDR2 is FQGNSA. CDR3: CASSFGGTDTQYF. In DNA, the CDR3 is TGTGCCAGCAGCTTCGGGGGCACAGATACGCAGTATTTT.

This clonotype was seen only a few times. The chain joins TRBV4-1 to TRBJ2-4; D uncertain. CDR1 is MGHRA and CDR2 is YSYEKL in the germline V gene. The CDR3 has 16 residues. V lost 4 bases to trimming and J lost 0 bases, with 13 bases between them. The CDR3 coding sequence is TGCGCCAGCAGCCCTTTGACTGTCCTAGCCAAAAACATTCAGTACTTC. Translated, it gives CASSPLTVLAKNIQYF.

This clonotype was recorded many times. This rearrangement joins TRBV7-9 to TRBJ2-4; D remains unclear. This CDR3 is 14 amino acids long. The germline CDR1 and CDR2 sequences are SEHNR and FQNEAQ (reference sequence). Trimming removed 2 bases from V and 7 bases from J, with 12 bases in between. The CDR3 loop reads CASSLTQVVNIQYF. The CDR3 DNA follows: TGTGCCAGCAGCTTAACGCAGGTCGTTAACATTCAGTACTTC.

This clonotype was seen ten or more times. The gene calls are TRBV12-3 or TRBV12-4 and TRBJ2-3; D unresolved. Trimming stripped 4 bases from V and 6 bases from J, with 8 bases between. The CDR3 has 12 amino acids. The chain's CDR3 is CASSWTVDTQYF. As DNA, the CDR3 is TGTGCCAGCAGTTGGACGGTGGATACGCAGTATTTT.